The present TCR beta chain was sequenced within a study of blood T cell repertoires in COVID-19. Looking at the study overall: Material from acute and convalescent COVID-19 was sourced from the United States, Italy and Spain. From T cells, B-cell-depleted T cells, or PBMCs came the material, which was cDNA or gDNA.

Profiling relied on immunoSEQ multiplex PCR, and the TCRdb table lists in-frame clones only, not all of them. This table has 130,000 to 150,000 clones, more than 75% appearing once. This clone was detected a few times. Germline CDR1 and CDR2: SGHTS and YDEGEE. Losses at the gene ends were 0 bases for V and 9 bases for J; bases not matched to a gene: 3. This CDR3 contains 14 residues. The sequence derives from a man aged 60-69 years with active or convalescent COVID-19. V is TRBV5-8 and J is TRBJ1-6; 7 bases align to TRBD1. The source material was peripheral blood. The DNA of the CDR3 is TGTGCCAGCAGCTTGGAACAGGGGAGTTCACCCCTCCACTTT. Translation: CASSLEQGSSPLHF. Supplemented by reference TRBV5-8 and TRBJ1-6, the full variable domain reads EAGVTQSPTHLIKTRGQQATLRCSPISGHTSVYWYQQALGLGLQFLLWYDEGEERNRGNFPPRFSGRQFPNYSSELNVNALELEDSALYLCASSLEQGSSPLHFGNGTRLTVT.